This T cell receptor (beta chain) was observed in a study of technical replicates of blood from several donors. Germline loops: CDR1 SGHDN, CDR2 FVKESK. The CDR3 extends over 16 amino acids. V lost 0 bases and J 11 bases, leaving 17 bases between the germline ends. This table comes from immunoSEQ multiplex PCR, and its TCRdb copy is limited to in-frame clones, with some not included. The sample consists of 80,000 to 95,000 clones, about 96% of them appearing once. This chain uses TRBV14 with TRBJ2-6, with a weak D call TRBD2 (5 bases). Source material: T cells isolated from PBMCs. The clonotype comes from a human donor in good health. The CDR3 protein is CASSQEVFREGDVLTF. In DNA form, the CDR3 reads TGTGCCAGCAGCCAAGAAGTCTTCCGTGAGGGTGACGTCCTGACTTTC.